This TCR beta chain was sequenced for a study of cytomegalovirus exposure and HLA in healthy donors (dated by TCRdb to the late 2010s). Notes on the research overall: An earlier analysis of around 600 of the donors reported roughly 300 Gb of sequence data and some 120 million unique TCR beta sequences from roughly 180 million T cells. Roughly 290 gigabases of sequencing data and tens of millions of unique TCR sequences made up an early release that covered several hundred HLA-typed donors. Among the roughly 400 genotyped donors, under 90% belonged to the genetic ancestry cluster associated with self-reported Caucasian donors. The study aimed to test whether cataloging public T cell receptors could reveal signatures of past pathogen exposure. The study used immunosequencing to profile the T cell repertoires of more than 650 subjects and linked those repertoires to cytomegalovirus serostatus. Besides the first cohort of approximately 710 subjects, a separate validation cohort made up of over a hundred different subjects was used. To predict cytomegalovirus infection status, the study brought together high-throughput TCR immunosequencing, statistical association of individual TCRs with disease status, and machine learning. A later analysis re-examined previously published TCR beta repertoires from roughly 650 donors and added high-resolution HLA genotyping to investigate patterns of TCR occurrence. In the later analysis, no new phenotypic data were used to find candidate immune exposures; instead, reliance was placed on TCR beta sequences and their occurrence across donors. To decide whether each TCR beta V gene segment behaved as functional or pseudogenic, an earlier analysis of some 600 of the donors relied on high-throughput TCR beta sequencing. Donor age, sex, ethnicity and CMV serostatus were collected together with the repertoire data. In a later genetic analysis, genome-wide SNP genotypes for about 65% of the 666 donors were used, and that subset was treated as a discovery cohort. Every repertoire in the discovery cohort had been generated on one and the same sequencing platform. HLA typing included class I and class II loci at four-digit resolution. The number of typed donors differed by locus: about 620-630 for A, B, C, DRB1 and DQB1; approximately 530 for DQA1; 606 for DPA1; and 450 to 480 for DPB1. Roughly 5 DR-DQ haplotypes were handled as single units for association and clustering, since linkage in the cohort was strong. Among around 400 genotyped donors of the cohort, an average of approximately 240,000 unique TCR beta nucleotide sequences was sequenced per donor, of which approximately 18% were non-productive. On the study overall, not on this receptor specifically: A later genetic analysis associated a missense DCLRE1C variant with V-gene and J-gene trimming of TCR beta chains, and an independent cohort replicated the association. Correlated functional status among segregating V segments might be attributable to linkage disequilibrium, but an unknown experimental factor could not be ruled out. Because HLA typing was unavailable for some donors at each locus, only the typed subset was used in association tests. Approximately 18 rarely observed V segments, including chromosome 9 orphons, were excluded from the earlier analysis of a few hundred of the donors because counts were too low. In a later analysis, the rate of TCR association differed among HLA loci, with DRB1 alleles having the most associated TCRs and HLA-C alleles having the fewest. Sequencing depth was assumed to be roughly uniform across donors in the presence/absence analyses, though that assumption may not hold. Some IMGT-functional V segments, including TRBV6-2 and TRBV6-3, could not be told apart with the 87-base-pair reads, so those segments were excluded. Compared with equally common non-associated chains, HLA-associated TCR beta chains in a later analysis were more clonally expanded and had lower generation probabilities. The authors suggested that the approach could potentially be extended to other disease states and immunological phenotypes. A later analysis associated about 16,000 TCR beta sequences with specific HLA alleles at a false discovery rate of 0.05. Immune exposure information for the cohort was limited to CMV serostatus. The study gave a list of about 170 TCR beta chains associated with cytomegalovirus. According to a later analysis, parvovirus B19, influenza, CMV and Epstein-Barr virus appeared linked to several top co-occurrence clusters. Broadly in line with IMGT annotations, most TCR beta V segments showed up in productive rearrangements about 87% or about 30% of the time in an earlier analysis of 587 of the donors. A later analysis found that most CMV-associated TCR beta chains appeared HLA-restricted, with HLA associations seemingly driven largely by CMV exposure. A group of highly shared sequence variants was considered likely to be a technical artifact of the sequencing pipeline. While some public TCRs were present in many individuals, most TCR sequences turned up only very rarely across donors. This cohort had only TCR beta chains sequenced, and the lack of alpha or paired-chain data limited which features could be detected. Assigning TCR associations to individual alleles was difficult when HLA alleles, especially DR and DQ, strongly co-occurred. In both the original and validation cohorts, the classifier was reported to diagnose cytomegalovirus status with high specificity and sensitivity. A further reported finding was that TCR beta sequences accurately predicted the HLA-A and HLA-B alleles for most subjects in the first cohort. In vitro tests confirmed that a few of the cytomegalovirus-associated TCR beta chains recognize cytomegalovirus antigens. In a later genetic analysis, fewer N-insertions in productive TCRs were reported among donors in an Asian-associated ancestry cluster than the roughly 700-donor mean.

The cohort comprised some 700 healthy bone marrow donors. At the time of sampling, every cohort member was nominally healthy, though immune exposures that went unrecorded were likely present. The donor tested CMV seronegative and was one of the 352 seronegative cohort members. A peripheral blood sample was collected from each donor, and TCR beta sequencing was performed on peripheral blood mononuclear cells. The Qiagen DNeasy Blood Extraction Kit was used to extract genomic DNA from the blood cell samples. V is pared back by 6 bases and J by 0 bases, with 12 bases lying between the germline termini. The cysteine opens and the phenylalanine closes a CDR3 of 14 amino acids. Only the CDR3 portion is preserved as DNA: 42 bases, with reading frame beginning at the first base. CDR1 MNHEY and CDR2 SVGAGI were looked up in the germline V gene. Library preparation employed the immunoSEQ multiplex PCR assay. For the multiplex PCR, a mixture combining 60 forward primers for TCR Vbeta segments and 13 reverse primers for TCR Jbeta segments was used. A multiplex PCR assay on genomic DNA amplified the CDR3 region of rearranged TCR beta genes. Amplified TCR beta libraries were sequenced as 87-base-pair reads on the Illumina HiSeq System. In the source study's methods: Across the 600 to 700 repertoires, a later analysis counted approximately 83 million unique TCR beta chains, 9.5 million to 13 million of which were shared by at least two donors. Raw reads were error-corrected and collapsed into unique sequences by a nearest-neighbor algorithm in which closely related sequences were merged to remove PCR and sequencing errors. Alignment of CDR3 sequences to IMGT reference sequences was used to assign V, D and J gene segments. Each retained sequence needed at least a six-nucleotide match to both a V gene segment and a J gene segment. A rearrangement was called productive if the CDR3 had no stop codons and remained in frame with V and J, and every other rearrangement was called non-productive. Following IMGT convention, CDR3 was defined as the stretch from the second conserved V-encoded cysteine up to the conserved J-encoded phenylalanine. The earlier analysis of some 600 of the donors excluded sequences that lacked an unambiguous match to a single V gene segment. In an earlier analysis of approximately 610 of the donors, V segments were called functional above 56.7% productive rearrangements and were called segregating when the between-donor standard deviation exceeded 5%. To diagnose cytomegalovirus status from the catalog of TCR beta chain sequences, a statistical classification framework was built. In a later analysis, TCR nucleotide sequences were compared against IMGT/GENE-DB human TR gene sequences so that V and J genes could be assigned. A later analysis assigned CDR3 sequences and most-parsimonious VDJ recombination scenarios with the TCRdist pipeline. In a later analysis, each TCR beta chain was defined by its CDR3 amino acid sequence together with its V-gene family, and reads without a unique V-gene family were excluded. A later analysis removed 550 to 650 highly shared, low-generation-probability nucleotide sequences to deal with suspected cross-contamination and a sequencing artifact. For each public chain, a later analysis derived a clonal expansion index from normalized ranks of inferred template counts within each repertoire. In a later analysis, generation probabilities were computed with a VDJ recombination model fitted to out-of-frame rearrangements, and the resulting probabilities were checked against IGoR. In a later analysis, hypergeometric tests were used to score TCR-TCR, TCR-HLA and TCR-CMV co-occurrence, with a repertoire-size bias correction applied to TCR pairs. To estimate false discovery rates, a later analysis permuted the HLA or CMV assignments 20 times. A later analysis grouped co-occurring TCRs with DBSCAN, adding TCRdist sequence similarity when clustering within HLA-allele-positive subsets. For co-occurrence clustering, repertoires with fewer than 30,000 or more than 120,000 public chains were excluded, along with a handful of repertoires with anomalous nucleotide sharing. As stored in TCRdb, this immuneACCESS dataset retains in-frame rearrangements with V and J assigned. A fraction of the clones does not appear; measured against another copy, unresolved V genes explain less than half of the discrepancy, and the remainder lacks a known reason. V, J and clone size reflect that table, while D and trimming were determined from the DNA. The sample table lists 81,000 or so clones, 65% to 75% of them with a count of one. The ten largest account for 4% to 5% of the sample.

As to this clone: What this receptor recognizes is not known. Base qualities are missing; no much larger clone stands one base away.

The TCR comes from a man aged 60-69 years in good health and CMV-seronegative. Sequences were obtained from PBMCs. Rearrangement joined TRBV6-5 to TRBJ2-7, with the D segment identity uncertain. The CDR3 loop reads CASRNRPGSYEQYF. The bases read TGTGCCAGCAGAAATAGGCCGGGCTCCTACGAGCAGTACTTC.